This record concerns one T cell receptor beta chain sequence. This sample is drawn from a study of cytomegalovirus exposure and HLA in healthy donors. The PCR employed 60 Vbeta primers together with 13 Jbeta primers. The assay was immunoSEQ multiplex PCR, and TCRdb's table has in-frame clones only and misses some. Here the sample spans 150,000 to 200,000 clones, 81% being singletons. The CDR3 runs 14 residues. Germline CDR1 is MNHEY and CDR2 is SVGAGI. V shed 5 bases and J shed 1 base, with 11 bases lying between them. This receptor was identified in a young woman in good health and CMV-seronegative. The chain joins TRBV6-5 to TRBJ1-1, with D possibly being TRBD1 (5 bases). Sequencing was done on a sample of PBMCs. CDR3 in amino acids: CASSEQEKNTEAFF. The CDR3 bases are TGTGCCAGCAGTGAACAGGAGAAGAACACTGAAGCTTTCTTT.